These 16 T cell receptor beta chains came from one sample sequenced in a study of blood T cell repertoires in COVID-19 (dated by TCRdb to the early 2020s). Receptors were amplified or captured by the immunoSEQ multiplex PCR assay. TCRdb stores this immuneACCESS table with in-frame sequences only. Part of the clones is absent; in the studies checked, under half of the shortfall reflects unresolved V genes, and no reason is known for the rest. This sample comprises 35,000 to 55,000 clones, roughly 90% of them detected only once. Around 8.2% of the sample is taken by the ten largest. Source material: peripheral blood. All receptors derive from a man in his fifties or sixties with active COVID-19.

The chain employs TRBV23-1 and TRBJ1-5; 7 bases fit TRBD1. TRBV23-1 is an open reading frame whose function is uncertain. J was trimmed by 3 bases and V by 0 bases; bases with no gene match: 5. The CDR3 length is 16 residues. The CDR3 DNA follows: TGCGCCAGCAGTCAATCAAGGGACAGTCTCAATCAGCCCCAGCATTTT. This sequence encodes CASSQSRDSLNQPQHF.

The chain joins TRBV24-1 to TRBJ1-1, with D perhaps matching TRBD1 (5 bases). The CDR3 consists of 11 residues. Germline V gene lookup returns CDR1 KGHDR and CDR2 SFDVKD. V lost 2 bases and J 9 bases, leaving 6 bases between the germline ends. The CDR3 here is CATSDSDKAFF. The CDR3, as DNA: TGTGCCACCAGTGATTCGGACAAAGCTTTCTTT.

The V gene is TRBV27, the J gene TRBJ1-1; 9 nucleotides match TRBD1. Germline V lookup: CDR1 MNHEY, CDR2 SMNVEV (reference sequence). With V trimmed by 3 bases and J by 2 bases, 4 bases remained unmatched. The CDR3 runs to 15 residues. CDR3 DNA sequence: TGTGCCAGCAGTTTTTGGACAGGGGATAACACTGAAGCTTTCTTT. This sequence encodes CASSFWTGDNTEAFF.

This clone was counted a single time. CDR3 in DNA: TGTGCCAGCAGCCAAGAGGAGGGGCTTTGGCAGCGTAATGAAAAACTGTTTTTT. Its protein product is CASSQEEGLWQRNEKLFF. J is TRBJ1-4 and V is TRBV4-2; D is possibly TRBD1 (5 bases). V was shortened by 0 bases and J by 4 bases, with 18 bases between the two germline ends. The V gene's germline CDR1 is LGHNA and CDR2 YNFKEQ. This CDR3 region has 18 residues.

This chain uses TRBV25-1 with TRBJ2-3; 9 nucleotides line up with TRBD2. The CDR3 contains 14 residues. CDR1 MGHDK and CDR2 SYGVNS come from the germline V gene. V dropped 7 bases and J dropped 5; count of bases not matched to a gene: 7. This CDR3 is CASTASGAGDTQYF. CDR3 DNA: TGTGCCAGCACTGCTAGCGGGGCGGGAGATACGCAGTATTTT.

Only one count was recorded for this clone. The chain employs TRBV15 and TRBJ2-1; possibly TRBD2 for D (6 bases). Germline values: CDR1 LNHNV, CDR2 YYDKDF (reference sequence). Between the trimmed V and J ends, which lost 1 base and 2 bases, there was a span of 12 bases. The CDR3 spans 16 residues. CDR3 in amino acids: CATSRGVAAAYNEQFF. In nucleotides, the CDR3 is TGTGCCACCAGCAGAGGCGTAGCGGCAGCCTACAATGAGCAGTTCTTC.

J is TRBJ1-1 and V is TRBV7-9, with D uncertain. The length of the CDR3 is 13 residues. CDR1 SEHNR and CDR2 FQNEAQ come from the germline V gene (reference sequence). V was shortened by 2 bases and J by 6 bases, with 10 bases between the two germline ends. The chain's CDR3 is CASSLFQVSEAFF. In DNA, the CDR3 is TGTGCCAGCAGCTTATTTCAGGTTTCTGAAGCTTTCTTT.

The chain uses TRBV10-3 and TRBJ2-7; 9 bases match TRBD2. The CDR3 extends over 15 amino acids. Germline-derived CDR1 and CDR2 are ENHRY and SYGVKD. The J segment lost 6 bases and the V segment lost 7 bases, leaving 13 bases of the junction unmatched. Written as DNA, the CDR3 is TGTGCCATCACTAAAGGGGCGGGAGGGCCCTCCGAGCAGTACTTC. This sequence encodes CAITKGAGGPSEQYF.

This chain joins TRBV11-2 and TRBJ2-2; the D gene is possibly TRBD2 (7 bases). The CDR3 spans 13 residues. The germline V gene encodes CDR1 SGHAT and CDR2 FQNNGV. V lost 5 bases and J lost 7, with 11 bases in between. The CDR3 nucleotides are TGTGCCAGCAGCCAGGGGACTAACGGGGAGCTGTTTTTT. This sequence encodes CASSQGTNGELFF.

This clone was counted between two and nine times. V gene TRBV7-3 combines with J gene TRBJ1-1; TRBD1 matches 7 bases. J lost 2 bases, V lost 4 bases, and 7 bases had no gene match. CDR1 is SGHTA, CDR2 FQGTGA, per germline. CDR3 length: 15 residues. In DNA, the CDR3 is TGTGCCAGCAGCTCCCAGGGGGGAGGAAACACTGAAGCTTTCTTT. Its protein product is CASSSQGGGNTEAFF. Combining the CDR3 with reference TRBV7-3 and TRBJ1-1 gives the whole variable domain GAGVSQTPSNKVTEKGKYVELRCDPISGHTALYWYRQSLGQGPEFLIYFQGTGAADDSGLPNDRFFAVRPEGSVSTLKIQRTERGDSAVYLCASSSQGGGNTEAFFGQGTRLTVV.

V is TRBV7-9 and J is TRBJ2-7; the match to TRBD1 covers 9 bases. The CDR3 extends over 13 amino acids. Germline V gene lookup returns CDR1 SEHNR and CDR2 FQNEAQ (reference sequence). V shed 5 bases, J shed 5 bases, and the junction held 4 bases outside the gene matches. The CDR3 here is CASSVGTGNEQYF. CDR3 nucleotides: TGTGCCAGCAGCGTCGGGACAGGGAACGAGCAGTACTTC. Full variable domain (remainder filled in from reference TRBV7-9 and TRBJ2-7): DTGVSQNPRHKITKRGQNVTFRCDPISEHNRLYWYRQTLGQGPEFLTYFQNEAQLEKSRLLSDRFSAERPKGSFSTLEIQRTEQGDSAMYLCASSVGTGNEQYFGPGTRLTVT.

The V gene is TRBV5-4, the J gene TRBJ2-7, with 12 bases that match TRBD2. The CDR3 is 15 amino acids. V gave up 4 bases and J gave up 2 bases; unmatched junction bases: 4. Germline CDR1 is SGHNT and CDR2 is YYREEE (reference sequence). CDR3 coding DNA: TGTGCCAGCAGCACAGGACTAGCGGGGACCTACGAGCAGTACTTC. Protein sequence: CASSTGLAGTYEQYF.

The J gene is TRBJ2-7, the V gene TRBV11-1; 10 nucleotides align to TRBD1. J was trimmed by 6 bases and V by 6 bases; bases with no gene match: 14. The CDR3 has 16 amino acids. Germline V CDR1 and CDR2: SGHAT, FQDESV (reference sequence). CDR3 in amino acids: CASSYASGDRGLEQYF. CDR3 DNA: TGTGCCAGCAGTTATGCCAGCGGGGACAGGGGACTCGAGCAGTACTTC.

This chain connects TRBV7-2 to TRBJ2-2, with 10 bases aligning to TRBD2. The CDR3 sequence is 18 residues long. The J segment lost 2 bases and the V segment lost 5 bases, leaving 11 bases of the junction unmatched. Per germline, CDR1 SGHTA and CDR2 FQGNSA. CDR3 DNA: TGTGCCAGCAGCCAAAACCCAGGACTAGCGGCTAACACCGGGGAGCTGTTTTTT. Translated: CASSQNPGLAANTGELFF.

V gene TRBV19 combines with J gene TRBJ1-6; the match to TRBD1 covers 7 bases. V shed 8 bases and J 6 bases; nucleotides not matched to a gene: 10. CDR1 is LNHDA, CDR2 SQIVND, per germline (reference sequence). CDR3 length: 15 amino acids. CDR3 nucleotide sequence: TGTGCCAGTCGATTGACCGGGACAGCTAATTCACCCCTCCACTTT. Its protein product is CASRLTGTANSPLHF. Combining the CDR3 with reference TRBV19 and TRBJ1-6 gives the whole variable domain DGGITQSPKYLFRKEGQNVTLSCEQNLNHDAMYWYRQDPGQGLRLIYYSQIVNDFQKGDIAEGYSVSREKKESFPLTVTSAQKNPTAFYLCASRLTGTANSPLHFGNGTRLTVT.

V is TRBV6-5 and J is TRBJ2-3, with 8 bases identical to TRBD1. Germline-derived CDR1 and CDR2 are MNHEY and SVGAGI. This CDR3 spans 14 amino acids. V lost 6 bases to trimming and J lost 3 bases; unmatched junction nucleotides: 5. The CDR3 bases are TGTGCCAGCAGCCGGACAGGGCGGACAGATACGCAGTATTTT. As protein: CASSRTGRTDTQYF.